The rows below give T cell receptor beta chains drawn from one sample of a study of neoadjuvant anti-PD-1 for oral cavity cancer. Clones were sequenced by immunoSEQ multiplex PCR, and TCRdb holds only the in-frame ones, with some missing. The sample consists of about 72,000 clones, around 83% of them appearing once. The material sequenced was PBMCs, taken after nivolumab (anti-PD-1) treatment. Every receptor here comes from a person between 35 and 79 years old with oral cavity squamous cell carcinoma. Both conserved end residues are part of each CDR3. The D gene is left open where the match is weak. Expanded clones are given a class, and other clones once, few, many or no size at all.

cdr3_aa,cdr3_nt,v_call,clone_size,j_call,d_call
CASSMLAGQNEQYF,TGTGCCAGCAGTATGCTAGCGGGACAGAACGAGCAGTACTTC,TRBV2,-,TRBJ2-7,TRBD2
CASSPGQEGSEQYF,TGCGCCAGCAGCCCGGGACAGGAGGGAAGCGAGCAGTACTTC,TRBV5-1,-,TRBJ2-7,TRBD1
CASSETINYGYTF,TGTGCCAGCAGTGAAACAATAAACTATGGCTACACCTTC,TRBV6-1,-,TRBJ1-2,-
CASSKGQGVFAEAFF,TGTGCCAGCAGCAAGGGACAGGGGGTTTTCGCTGAAGCTTTCTTT,TRBV7-8,-,TRBJ1-1,TRBD1
CASSLRSGRTGANVLTF,TGTGCCAGCAGCTTACGAAGCGGGAGGACTGGGGCCAACGTCCTGACTTTC,TRBV7-2,-,TRBJ2-6,TRBD2
CASRSGSEREKLFF,TGTGCCAGCAGGTCCGGGTCCGAACGGGAAAAACTGTTTTTT,TRBV28,-,TRBJ1-4,-
CASSEVVQYF,TGTGCCAGCAGTGAGGTCGTGCAGTACTTC,TRBV2,-,TRBJ2-7,-
CASSQGREPGELFF,TGTGCCAGCAGCCAAGGGAGGGAGCCCGGGGAGCTGTTTTTT,TRBV14,once,TRBJ2-2,-
CASSLGGTNEKLFF,TGTGCCAGCAGCTTAGGGGGGACTAATGAAAAACTGTTTTTT,TRBV6-5,-,TRBJ1-4,-
CASSPQSGSSYEQYF,TGTGCCAGCAGTCCCCAAAGCGGGAGCTCCTACGAGCAGTACTTC,TRBV6-6,once,TRBJ2-7,TRBD2
CASSSEREGLDEQYF,TGTGCCAGCAGTTCCGAGCGGGAGGGCCTGGACGAGCAGTACTTC,TRBV28,-,TRBJ2-7,TRBD2
CASSGWGDNEQFF,TGTGCCAGCAGCGGTTGGGGCGACAATGAGCAGTTCTTC,TRBV6-5,-,TRBJ2-1,-
CASSSQGREQYF,TGTGCCAGCAGTTCACAGGGGCGAGAGCAGTACTTC,TRBV11-2,-,TRBJ2-7,TRBD1
CAWRDRGLTYEQYF,TGTGCCTGGAGGGACAGGGGACTGACCTACGAGCAGTACTTC,TRBV30,-,TRBJ2-7,TRBD1
CASRLAETQYF,TGTGCCAGCAGATTGGCAGAGACCCAGTACTTC,TRBV2,-,TRBJ2-5,-
CASGGRGTTYEQYF,TGTGCCAGCGGAGGGCGGGGGACCACCTACGAGCAGTACTTC,TRBV2,-,TRBJ2-7,TRBD2
CASSYSGGQGKKTQYF,TGTGCCAGCAGTTACTCCGGGGGACAGGGGAAGAAGACCCAGTACTTC,TRBV6-5,-,TRBJ2-5,TRBD1
CASSERRGKDAEAFF,TGTGCCAGCAGTGAACGGAGAGGGAAGGACGCTGAAGCTTTCTTT,TRBV6-1,-,TRBJ1-1,-
CSATGTYEQYF,TGCAGTGCGACAGGAACCTACGAGCAGTACTTC,TRBV20-1,-,TRBJ2-7,-
CASSLRVGSNQPQHF,TGTGCCAGCAGCCTCAGGGTTGGGAGCAATCAGCCCCAGCATTTT,TRBV5-6,-,TRBJ1-5,-
CASSLGQGGSEQFF,TGTGCCAGCAGCTTAGGACAAGGTGGTAGTGAGCAGTTCTTC,TRBV9,-,TRBJ2-1,-
CASSETADTQYF,TGTGCCAGCAGTGAAACCGCAGATACGCAGTATTTT,TRBV2,-,TRBJ2-3,-
CASSEPGGNTEAFF,TGTGCCAGCAGTGAACCAGGGGGGAACACTGAAGCTTTCTTT,TRBV6-1,-,TRBJ1-1,TRBD1
CASSEAWTSGSGSQETQYF,TGTGCCAGCAGTGAAGCGTGGACTAGCGGGAGCGGGTCCCAAGAGACCCAGTACTTC,TRBV2,-,TRBJ2-5,TRBD2
CASSFNAYTGELFF,TGTGCCAGCAGCTTTAATGCATACACCGGGGAGCTGTTTTTT,TRBV11-3,once,TRBJ2-2,-
CAWSVRVGGAFF,TGTGCCTGGAGCGTACGGGTGGGAGGCGCTTTCTTT,TRBV30,-,TRBJ1-1,-
CASSPPPGTSGRVYEQYF,TGTGCCAGCTCACCACCTCCCGGGACTAGCGGGAGGGTCTACGAGCAGTACTTC,TRBV18,-,TRBJ2-7,TRBD2
CASSEALVGQGRYEQYF,TGTGCCAGCAGTGAAGCCCTCGTGGGACAGGGGAGATACGAGCAGTACTTC,TRBV6-1,-,TRBJ2-7,TRBD1
CASSPTGTNYGYTF,TGTGCCAGCAGTCCTACCGGGACGAACTATGGCTACACCTTC,TRBV28,-,TRBJ1-2,-
CASSQVLVWDEQFF,TGCGCCAGCAGCCAAGTTTTGGTCTGGGATGAGCAGTTCTTC,TRBV4-1,-,TRBJ2-1,-
CASSPGQALGYTF,TGCGCCAGCAGCCCGGGACAGGCCCTGGGCTACACCTTC,TRBV5-1,-,TRBJ1-2,TRBD1
CASSQFGVGATNGYTF,TGCGCCAGCAGCCAATTTGGGGTAGGGGCGACCAATGGCTACACCTTC,TRBV4-1,-,TRBJ1-2,-
CASSPSTGTNEKLFF,TGTGCCAGCAGCCCCTCGACAGGGACAAATGAAAAACTGTTTTTT,TRBV7-2,-,TRBJ1-4,TRBD1
CASSHWYEITEAFF,TGTGCCAGCAGCCATTGGTACGAGATCACTGAAGCTTTCTTT,TRBV7-8,-,TRBJ1-1,-
CASGAGTVRNIQYF,TGTGCCAGTGGTGCAGGGACAGTAAGAAACATTCAGTACTTC,TRBV2,few,TRBJ2-4,TRBD1
CAISERPTDEQFF,TGTGCCATCAGTGAGCGCCCGACAGATGAGCAGTTCTTC,TRBV10-3,-,TRBJ2-1,-
CAILQGVGNTIYF,TGTGCCATTCTACAGGGGGTCGGAAACACCATATATTTT,TRBV10-3,-,TRBJ1-3,TRBD1
CAWNADSTNSNQPQHF,TGTGCCTGGAACGCCGACAGCACGAATAGCAATCAGCCCCAGCATTTT,TRBV30,once,TRBJ1-5,-
CAASDNEKLFF,TGTGCCGCGTCCGATAATGAAAAACTGTTTTTT,TRBV6-1,-,TRBJ1-4,-
CASSEAPGGRWYF,TGTGCCAGCAGTGAAGCCCCCGGGGGGCGGTGGTACTTC,TRBV6-1,-,TRBJ2-7,-
CASSEATGNTEAFF,TGTGCCAGCAGTGAAGCGACTGGAAACACTGAAGCTTTCTTT,TRBV2,few,TRBJ1-1,-
CASSLVQGQNTGELFF,TGTGCCAGCAGCTTGGTACAAGGACAGAACACCGGGGAGCTGTTTTTT,TRBV7-6,-,TRBJ2-2,-
CASSLAYPYNEQFF,TGTGCCAGCAGCTTAGCATATCCCTACAATGAGCAGTTCTTC,TRBV11-2,-,TRBJ2-1,-
CASIPTSGGTGELFF,TGTGCCAGCATCCCCACCAGCGGGGGCACCGGGGAGCTGTTTTTT,TRBV7-6,few,TRBJ2-2,TRBD2